A selection of T cell receptor beta chains follows, all from one sample in a study of T-cell memory formation after mild COVID-19. TCRdb analysed the 5' RACE reads with MiXCR anew, one entry per CDR3 protein. Of 140,000 to 150,000 distinct CDR3 sequences listed, almost 25% are singletons. Material: PBMCs or a T cell subset sorted from them (not recorded which). The receptors were gathered from an adult woman who had mild COVID-19 (a few samples of this study predate the infection). Cell type and time point are not known. Each CDR3 is given with its conserved first and last residue. D genes are given only for firm matches. The size of a clone is reported for some rows only, either as once, few or many, or as a class for expanded clones.

.	TRBV24-1	16	TRBJ1-2	TRBD1	TGTGCCACCAGTGATTTTAATGGACAGGGGAGCTATGGCTACACCTTC	CATSDFNGQGSYGYTF
few	TRBV7-9	15	TRBJ1-2	.	TGTGCCAGCAGCCCCGGACGAAACTCGTACGGCGGCTACACCTTC	CASSPGRNSYGGYTF
medium-sized	TRBV5-1	19	TRBJ2-3	.	TGCGCCAGCAGCTTGCCGCGGGACAATCCCGTTATTAGCACAGATACGCAGTATTTT	CASSLPRDNPVISTDTQYF
.	TRBV2	16	TRBJ2-7	.	TGTGCCAGCAGTGATATGGCCGACATAGAGACCTACGAGCAGTACTTC	CASSDMADIETYEQYF
few	TRBV9	13	TRBJ2-3	.	TGTGCCAGCAGCTTCCGACTAATGGATACGCAGTATTTT	CASSFRLMDTQYF
few	TRBV6-2/TRBV6-3	18	TRBJ2-1	.	TGTGCCAGCAGTTACTCGCCAGGGGTGGGAGTCTCCGACAATGAGCAGTTCTTC	CASSYSPGVGVSDNEQFF
.	TRBV20-1	15	TRBJ2-3	TRBD2	TGCAGTGCTAGAGAACCTAGCGGGGGCACAGATACGCAGTATTTT	CSAREPSGGTDTQYF
.	TRBV6-5	14	TRBJ1-1	.	TGTGCCAGCAGTTACGACGAACTGAACACTGAAGCTTTCTTT	CASSYDELNTEAFF
.	TRBV7-2	16	TRBJ2-3	.	TGTGCCAGCAGCTTAGCATGGCGGAAGAGCACAGATACGCAGTATTTT	CASSLAWRKSTDTQYF
few	TRBV7-6	15	TRBJ2-1	TRBD2	TGTGCCAGCAGCGGGCTAGCGGGAGGTCTCAATGAGCAGTTCTTC	CASSGLAGGLNEQFF
few	TRBV5-1	13	TRBJ2-1	.	TGCGCCAGCAGCTTGGACGCAGGGATTGAGCAGTTCTTC	CASSLDAGIEQFF
.	TRBV7-9	14	TRBJ2-1	.	TGTGCCAGCAGCCACCCCCGGTCCTTAAATGAGCAGTTCTTC	CASSHPRSLNEQFF
.	TRBV7-9	17	TRBJ2-7	.	TGTGCCAGCAGCCCCCGGTCTCCGAACAGGGAAACCTACGAGCAGTACTTC	CASSPRSPNRETYEQYF
few	TRBV20-1	12	TRBJ1-5	TRBD1	TGCAGTGCCCGACAGGGGGGGCAGCCCCAGCATTTT	CSARQGGQPQHF
few	TRBV5-1	14	TRBJ1-2	.	TGCGCCAGCAGCTTGGAGGAGGGGCCAAGGTGCTACACCTTC	CASSLEEGPRCYTF
.	TRBV15	13	TRBJ1-4	.	TGTGCCACCAGCGCGGGGGTGTACGAAAAACTGTTTTTT	CATSAGVYEKLFF
few	TRBV4-3	16	TRBJ2-1	.	TGCGCCAGCAGCCAAGAGGGACGGTACATTTACAATGAGCAGTTCTTC	CASSQEGRYIYNEQFF
.	TRBV29-1	13	TRBJ2-2	.	TGCAGCGTTGAAGATTGGGAGGCAGGGGAGCTGTTTTTT	CSVEDWEAGELFF
few	TRBV20-1	14	TRBJ2-7	TRBD2	TGCAGTGCTAGAGTTGGCGGGGGGATCTACGAGCAGTACTTC	CSARVGGGIYEQYF
few	TRBV12-3/TRBV12-4	11	TRBJ2-1	.	TGTGCCAGCAGCGGTTACAATGAGCAGTTCTTC	CASSGYNEQFF
.	TRBV24-1	12	TRBJ2-3	.	TGTGCCACCAGTGACCACACAGATACGCAGTATTTT	CATSDHTDTQYF
.	TRBV24-1	13	TRBJ2-5	.	TGTGCCACCAGTGATCCACCCAAAGAGACCCAGTACTTC	CATSDPPKETQYF
.	TRBV29-1	13	TRBJ2-5	TRBD1	TGCAGCGCTAGTGACAGGGGACGAGAGACCCAGTACTTC	CSASDRGRETQYF
.	TRBV7-6	17	TRBJ2-2	TRBD1	TGTGCCAGCAGCTTATCACAGGGGGGTTATTCCACCGGGGAGCTGTTTTTT	CASSLSQGGYSTGELFF
.	TRBV4-3	15	TRBJ1-1	.	TGCGCCAGCAGCCAACTTGAGGGGCGAGGCACTGAAGCTTTCTTT	CASSQLEGRGTEAFF
.	TRBV27	15	TRBJ1-5	.	TGTGCCAGCAGTTTATGGGCAAATAGCAATCAGCCCCAGCATTTT	CASSLWANSNQPQHF
.	TRBV7-6	15	TRBJ1-5	.	TGTGCCAGCAGCTCCACGGACGGAGTTAATCAGCCCCAGCATTTT	CASSSTDGVNQPQHF
many	TRBV29-1	12	TRBJ2-7	.	TGCAGCGTTATGGGCCTTACCTACGAGCAGTACTTC	CSVMGLTYEQYF
.	TRBV9	16	TRBJ2-1	TRBD2	TGTGCCAGCAGCGGGACTAGCGGGAGGTCCTACAATGAGCAGTTCTTC	CASSGTSGRSYNEQFF
.	TRBV7-3	15	TRBJ2-2	TRBD2	TGTGCCAGCAGCTTACTAGCGGGGAGCGCCGGGGAGCTGTTTTTT	CASSLLAGSAGELFF
few	TRBV4-1	17	TRBJ1-5	.	TGCGCCAGCAGTCCTTATGGGGGCGCGGATAGCAATCAGCCCCAGCATTTT	CASSPYGGADSNQPQHF
.	TRBV5-6	17	TRBJ2-2	.	TGTGCCAGCAGCTTGATGTGGGGGATATCGAACACCGGGGAGCTGTTTTTT	CASSLMWGISNTGELFF
.	TRBV9	15	TRBJ1-4	.	TGTGCCAGCAGCGTAGGGTACAGCGTGGATGAAAAACTGTTTTTT	CASSVGYSVDEKLFF
few	TRBV12-3/TRBV12-4	11	TRBJ2-1	.	TGTGCCAGCAGTTTAGAGTATGAGCAGTTCTTC	CASSLEYEQFF
few	TRBV30	14	TRBJ2-7	.	TGTGCCTGGAGTCTTCGACCCTATTCACGGGAGCAGTACTTC	CAWSLRPYSREQYF
.	TRBV7-9	14	TRBJ2-5	.	TGTGCCAGCAGCTTCTCTGGGACCCAAGAGACCCAGTACTTC	CASSFSGTQETQYF
few	TRBV4-1	15	TRBJ2-1	TRBD2	TGCGCCAGCAGCCCCTGGGCGGGAGGTTACAATGAGCAGTTCTTC	CASSPWAGGYNEQFF
.	TRBV5-5	14	TRBJ2-1	TRBD2	TGTGCCAGCAGCTTGGCTTGGGGGGGAGGTGAGCAGTTCTTC	CASSLAWGGGEQFF
few	TRBV29-1	13	TRBJ1-2	.	TGCAGCGTGGAAAAAACAGGGCGCTATGGCTACACCTTC	CSVEKTGRYGYTF
many	TRBV29-1	11	TRBJ2-3	TRBD2	TGCAGCGTCCGCGGGGGAAATACGCAGTATTTT	CSVRGGNTQYF
few	TRBV5-5	14	TRBJ2-5	TRBD2	TGTGCCAGCAGCGCGGGACTAGCGACGGAGACCCAGTACTTC	CASSAGLATETQYF
.	TRBV27	15	TRBJ1-2	TRBD1	TGTGCCAGCAGTACCAGCCGGGACAGGGTAAAAGGCTACACCTTC	CASSTSRDRVKGYTF
.	TRBV20-1	15	TRBJ2-7	.	TGCAGTGCTAGTGAAACAGGCCCCAAAGGCGACGAGCAGTACTTC	CSASETGPKGDEQYF
few	TRBV5-1	20	TRBJ1-1	.	TGCGCCAGCAGCCCCCCGGCGGTGATGACAGGCGGGGGGATGAACACTGAAGCTTTCTTT	CASSPPAVMTGGGMNTEAFF
few	TRBV5-1	15	TRBJ2-3	TRBD1	TGCGCCAGCAGCTCCGGGACAGGGATAACAGATACGCAGTATTTT	CASSSGTGITDTQYF
few	TRBV12-3/TRBV12-4	15	TRBJ2-2	TRBD1	TGTGCCAGCAGCGGACAGGGCTTGAACACCGGGGAGCTGTTTTTT	CASSGQGLNTGELFF
.	TRBV6-2/TRBV6-3	14	TRBJ2-7	TRBD1	TGTGCCAGCAGTTTCGGGACAGGGGGAATCGAGCAGTACTTC	CASSFGTGGIEQYF
.	TRBV29-1	13	TRBJ1-1	.	TGCAGCGTAAGACAGACCGAGGGAACTGAAGCTTTCTTT	CSVRQTEGTEAFF
many	TRBV4-1	13	TRBJ2-7	.	TGCGCCAGCAGCCAAGATTTACGCTACGAGCAGTACTTC	CASSQDLRYEQYF
.	TRBV7-9	15	TRBJ2-1	TRBD1	TGTGCCAGCAGGCGTACAGGGGGCGGCTTCAATGAGCAGTTCTTC	CASRRTGGGFNEQFF
.	TRBV9	15	TRBJ2-7	TRBD2	TGTGCCAGCAGCGTAGGGGAGGGGATTCCCTACGAGCAGTACTTC	CASSVGEGIPYEQYF
few	TRBV4-3	14	TRBJ2-1	TRBD1	TGCGCCAGCAGCCACCTGGGACAGCACAATGAGCAGTTCTTC	CASSHLGQHNEQFF
.	TRBV18	14	TRBJ2-7	.	TGTGCCAGCTCACCAATTTACGATACCTACGAGCAGTACTTC	CASSPIYDTYEQYF
few	TRBV7-9	16	TRBJ2-7	.	TGTGCCAGCAGCTTATACCCCGAGGGAACATCCTACGAGCAGTACTTC	CASSLYPEGTSYEQYF
.	TRBV20-1	15	TRBJ2-2	.	TGCAGTGCTAAAGACAGGTTCTCGAACACCGGGGAGCTGTTTTTT	CSAKDRFSNTGELFF
.	TRBV25-1	15	TRBJ2-5	.	TGTGCCAGCAGTGGAAGTCCGGGGGCGGAAGAGACCCAGTACTTC	CASSGSPGAEETQYF
.	TRBV23-1	16	TRBJ2-1	TRBD1	TGCGCCAGCAGTCAATCTGCAGGGGGCGTTTACAATGAGCAGTTCTTC	CASSQSAGGVYNEQFF
.	TRBV3-1	19	TRBJ2-3	TRBD2	TGTGCCAGCAGCCCCGACCTCCTGGGACTAGCAGTAAGGACAGATACGCAGTATTTT	CASSPDLLGLAVRTDTQYF
few	TRBV29-1	13	TRBJ1-2	TRBD1	TGCAGCGTTACCCCCGGGACAGAGTATGGCTACACCTTC	CSVTPGTEYGYTF